This entry features one T cell receptor beta chain sequence. What it binds is unknown. This sample stems from a study of blood T cells in healthy people across ages. Findings of the study overall: Diversity of TCR beta per million T cells declined in a roughly linear way with age.

A sample-barcoded 5' primer and a J-beta primer mix were used in a second PCR of about 7 to 12 cycles. Through a template-switch adaptor with 12 random nucleotides, each cDNA molecule received a tag. Researchers report that each sample yielded at least 3 million CDR3-containing paired-end reads. TCRdb called the 5' RACE reads again in MiXCR, with one record for every CDR3 protein. The data contain some 670,000 distinct CDR3 sequences, roughly half of them seen just once; the ten biggest clones take up approximately 15%. Germline CDR1 is LGHNA and CDR2 is YNFKEQ. The CDR3 runs 14 residues. Trimming cost V 4 bases and J 7 bases, with 14 bases left between them.

This TCR derives from an elderly woman in good health. The chain combines TRBV4-2 with TRBJ1-5; D may be TRBD1 (6 bases). The sequencing input was blood. For the CDR3, the DNA is TGTGCCAGCAGCCCACGTGAGGGGGACCAGCCCCAGCATTTT. Translating it yields CASSPREGDQPQHF.